These 16 T cell receptor beta chains originate from one sample sequenced in a study of glioma-infiltrating T cells. Using RNA template, CDR3s of TCR alpha and beta were amplified with iRepertoire arm-PCR. TCRdb called the multiplex PCR reads again in MiXCR, with one record for every CDR3 protein. The sample contains approximately 40,000 distinct CDR3 sequences, under 25% of which appear only once. The sequenced material came from glioma tissue, nonneoplastic brain tissue, or PBMCs (not recorded which). The receptor source for this set is a human donor with low-grade glioma or glioblastoma, undergoing nonglioma brain surgery, or in good health (not recorded which).

A note on this clonotype: This may come from a read error, since a much larger clone is one base off. The chain recombines TRBV18 with TRBJ2-7; D gene unclear. V gave up 6 bases and J gave up 7 bases, with 10 bases separating them. Germline V gene data show CDR1 as KGHSH and CDR2 as LQKENI. CDR3 length: 11 residues. CDR3 in amino acids: CASSEQIEQYF. The CDR3 region has the DNA TGTGCCAGCTCGGAGCAGATTGAGCAGTACTTC.

This clonotype was observed at least ten times. V usage is TRBV7-9 and J usage is TRBJ2-3; the D is unclear. V lost 7 bases and J 3 bases, leaving 8 bases between the germline ends. The CDR3 length is 12 residues. CDR1 and CDR2 from the germline V gene are SEHNR and FQNEAQ (reference sequence). CDR3 amino acids: CASTFSTDTQYF. CDR3 nucleotide sequence: TGTGCCAGCACCTTCAGTACAGATACGCAGTATTTT. The variable domain in full, with the rest retrieved from reference TRBV7-9 and TRBJ2-3, is DTGVSQNPRHKITKRGQNVTFRCDPISEHNRLYWYRQTLGQGPEFLTYFQNEAQLEKSRLLSDRFSAERPKGSFSTLEIQRTEQGDSAMYLCASTFSTDTQYFGPGTRLTVL.

Comment on this clonotype: This could be a read error, since a much larger clone is one nucleotide away. This chain uses TRBV4-1 with TRBJ2-1, with D perhaps assigned TRBD1 or TRBD2 (5 bases each). Germline CDR1 is MGHRA and CDR2 is YSYEKL. CDR3 length: 15 residues. This chain's CDR3 is CASSQDGNRGNGQFF. In DNA form, the CDR3 reads TGCGCCAGCAGCCAAGATGGTAACCGGGGCAATGGGCAGTTCTTC.

This clonotype was counted many times. The chain is built from TRBV6-1 and TRBJ2-3; D remains ambiguous. CDR3 length: 12 amino acids. V was cut by 4 bases and J by 6 bases, with 8 bases left in between. Per germline, CDR1 MNHNS and CDR2 SASEGT. The CDR3 spells CASSVTGDTQYF. In DNA, the CDR3 is TGTGCCAGCAGTGTGACCGGGGATACGCAGTATTTT.

This clonotype qualifies as medium-sized. The CDR3 region has the DNA TGTGCCAGCAGTTCTCTAGCGGGGGCCATCACAGATACGCAGTATTTT. It translates to CASSSLAGAITDTQYF. J is TRBJ2-3 and V is TRBV27; the match to TRBD2 covers 10 bases. The CDR3 consists of 16 residues. V shed 4 bases, J shed 2 bases, and the junction held 6 bases outside the gene matches. Germline V CDR1 and CDR2: MNHEY, SMNVEV (reference sequence).

This clonotype was observed many times. The chain links TRBV20-1 to TRBJ1-2; no reliable D call. CDR3 length equals 12 residues. Germline-derived CDR1 and CDR2 are DFQATT and SNEGSKA (reference sequence). V lost 6 bases to trimming and J lost 4 bases, with 12 bases between them. The CDR3 DNA sequence: TGCAGTGCCAAGGTTGGGTTCTATGGCTACACCTTC. It is translated as CSAKVGFYGYTF.

This clonotype was recorded at least ten times. The chain links TRBV4-2 to TRBJ1-5, with a possible D match to TRBD1 (6 bases). Trimming left V 0 bases short and J 7 bases short, with 13 bases between. The CDR3 has 15 amino acids. Per the germline V gene, CDR1 is LGHNA and CDR2 is YNFKEQ. The CDR3 reads CASSQEGRGGQPQHF. CDR3 coding DNA: TGTGCCAGCAGCCAAGAAGGCAGGGGAGGACAGCCCCAGCATTTT.

This clonotype was seen at least ten times. The CDR3 is CASNRQINRQPQHF. CDR3 nucleotide sequence: TGTGCCAGCAACAGACAGATTAATCGTCAGCCCCAGCATTTT. The chain carries TRBV5-8 and TRBJ1-5, with D possibly being TRBD1 (5 bases). This CDR3 comprises 14 residues. Trimming removed 6 bases at V and 6 bases at J, with 16 bases between. CDR1 SGHTS and CDR2 YDEGEE come from the germline V gene.

This clonotype was recorded at least ten times. V is TRBV11-2 and J is TRBJ1-4; D gene uncertain. CDR1 SGHAT and CDR2 FQNNGV come from the germline V gene. The CDR3 contains 14 residues. V was trimmed by 1 base and J by 3 bases, leaving 6 bases between them. CDR3 sequence reads: CASSLGGPNEKLFF. DNA for the CDR3: TGTGCCAGCAGCTTAGGCGGACCTAATGAAAAACTGTTTTTT.

The chain uses TRBV3-1 and TRBJ2-2; TRBD1 matches at 8 bases. Germline CDR1 and CDR2: LGHDT and YNNKEL (reference sequence). J gave up 2 bases and V 5 bases, and 10 bases lay outside the gene matches. The CDR3 covers 17 residues. The CDR3 bases are TGTGCCAGCAGCGCAATTACAGGGGGACCAAACACCGGGGAGCTGTTTTTT. Its protein is CASSAITGGPNTGELFF.

Within the sample, this clonotype is medium-sized. The rearrangement links TRBV27 to TRBJ1-5; D not resolved. V lost 2 bases and J lost 5, with 10 bases in between. Germline values: CDR1 MNHEY, CDR2 SMNVEV (reference sequence). This CDR3 spans 14 amino acids. The CDR3 here is CASSLSGGDQPQHF. CDR3 coding DNA: TGTGCCAGCAGTTTAAGCGGCGGAGATCAGCCCCAGCATTTT.

This clonotype was counted ten times or more. The chain links TRBV4-1 to TRBJ2-7; TRBD1 aligns across 7 bases. This CDR3 contains 15 residues. Germline assignment: CDR1 MGHRA and CDR2 YSYEKL. Germline trimming cut 6 bases from V and 2 bases from J; bases unmatched to any gene: 10. The CDR3 spells CASRNGTATTYEQYF. The CDR3 DNA follows: TGCGCCAGCAGGAATGGGACAGCGACAACCTACGAGCAGTACTTC.

This clonotype was observed many times. This rearrangement joins TRBV5-1 to TRBJ1-6; 8 bases map to TRBD1. V shed 3 bases, J shed 4 bases, and the junction held 6 bases outside the gene matches. The germline CDR1 and CDR2 sequences are SGHRS and YFSETQ. The CDR3 runs to 16 residues. For the CDR3, the DNA is TGCGCCAGCAGCTACACAGGGGGAGCATATAATTCACCCCTCCACTTT. Amino acids: CASSYTGGAYNSPLHF.

This clonotype was counted a few times. A read error may be the cause here, since a much bigger clone is one base away. The V and J genes are TRBV6-5 and TRBJ2-5; possibly TRBD2 for D (5 bases). This CDR3 contains 15 residues. CDR1 MNHEY and CDR2 SVGAGI come from the germline V gene. The CDR3 DNA sequence: TGTGCCAGCAGTTACTCGTCAGCGGCCCAAGAGACCAAGTACTTC. It encodes CASSYSSAAQETKYF.

This clonotype was recorded at least ten times. This chain connects TRBV28 to TRBJ2-5, with D tentatively TRBD2 (6 bases). The V end lost 6 bases, the J end lost 0 bases, and 14 bases lay between the germline ends. The CDR3 is made up of 15 amino acids. Looked up from germline, CDR1 is MDHEN and CDR2 is SYDVKM. The CDR3 region is CASSLLAGNQETQYF. Here the CDR3 DNA reads TGTGCCAGCAGCCTGTTGGCGGGAAACCAAGAGACCCAGTACTTC.

This clonotype has ten or more counts. V usage is TRBV20-1 and J usage is TRBJ1-6, with 7 bases identical to TRBD1. V dropped 0 bases and J dropped 7; count of bases not matched to a gene: 9. CDR1 is DFQATT, CDR2 SNEGSKA, per germline (reference sequence). The CDR3 spans 16 residues. The CDR3 DNA follows: TGCAGTGCTAGAGATCCCGGACAGGCTCAGAATTCACCCCTCCACTTT. Translated, it gives CSARDPGQAQNSPLHF.